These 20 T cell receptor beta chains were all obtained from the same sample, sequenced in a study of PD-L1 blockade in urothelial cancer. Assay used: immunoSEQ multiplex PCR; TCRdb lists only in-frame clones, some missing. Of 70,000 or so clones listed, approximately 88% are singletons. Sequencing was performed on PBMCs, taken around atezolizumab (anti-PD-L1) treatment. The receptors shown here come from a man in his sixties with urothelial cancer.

CDR3 loop: CASSQVKQGRETQYF. For the CDR3, the DNA is TGCGCCAGCAGCCAAGTGAAACAGGGGAGGGAGACCCAGTACTTC. V is TRBV4-1 and J is TRBJ2-5, with a tentative D call TRBD1 (7 bases). Trimming left V 1 base short and J 5 bases short, with 14 bases between. The V gene's germline CDR1 is MGHRA and CDR2 YSYEKL. This CDR3 region has 15 residues.

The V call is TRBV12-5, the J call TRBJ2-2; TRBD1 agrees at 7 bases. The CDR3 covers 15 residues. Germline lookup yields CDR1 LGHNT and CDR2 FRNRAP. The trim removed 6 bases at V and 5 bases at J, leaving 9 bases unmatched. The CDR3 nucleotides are TGTGCTAGTGGCCGAGAGCCACAGGGGACCGGGGAGCTGTTTTTT. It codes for CASGREPQGTGELFF.

CDR3 protein: CASGRGGAGGQGETQYF. DNA of the CDR3: TGTGCCAGTGGACGCGGGGGTGCGGGAGGGCAGGGAGAGACCCAGTACTTC. The gene calls are TRBV19 and TRBJ2-5; the match to TRBD2 covers 9 bases. J lost 4 bases, V lost 8 bases, and 17 bases had no gene match. The germline CDR1 and CDR2 sequences are LNHDA and SQIVND (reference sequence). The CDR3 has 17 residues.

The CDR3 DNA reads as TGTGCCAGCAGTTACTCCGACTGTAGTCATAGCAATCAGCCCCAGCATTTT. It codes for CASSYSDCSHSNQPQHF. The rearrangement uses TRBV6-7 and TRBJ1-5; D is uncertain. TRBV6-7 counts as an open reading frame of uncertain function. The CDR3 runs 17 residues. Deletions cut 0 bases from V and 0 bases from J, with 12 bases between.

The CDR3 bases are TGTGCCAGCAGCTTAGTTGGGGGAGGGCGTACAAACACAGATACGCAGTATTTT. Amino acid sequence: CASSLVGGGRTNTDTQYF. This chain links TRBV7-2 with TRBJ2-3, with 7 bases aligning to TRBD2. After removal of 1 base from V and 2 bases from J, the junction contained 12 bases not matched to a gene. Germline CDR1 SGHTA, CDR2 FQGNSA. The length of the CDR3 is 18 residues.

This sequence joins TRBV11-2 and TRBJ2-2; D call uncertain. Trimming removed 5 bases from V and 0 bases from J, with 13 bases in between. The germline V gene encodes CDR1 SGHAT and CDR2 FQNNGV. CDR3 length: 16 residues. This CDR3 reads CASSRLLPSNTGELFF. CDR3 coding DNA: TGTGCCAGCAGCCGATTACTCCCTTCGAACACCGGGGAGCTGTTTTTT.

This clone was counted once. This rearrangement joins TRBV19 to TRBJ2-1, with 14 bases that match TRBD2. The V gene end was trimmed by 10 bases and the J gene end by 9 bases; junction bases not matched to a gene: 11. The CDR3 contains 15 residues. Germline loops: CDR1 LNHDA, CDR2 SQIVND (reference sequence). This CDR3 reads CATAPGTSGRGEQFF. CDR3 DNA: TGTGCCACCGCTCCCGGGACTAGCGGGAGAGGTGAGCAGTTCTTC. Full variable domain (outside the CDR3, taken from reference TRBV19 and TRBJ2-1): DGGITQSPKYLFRKEGQNVTLSCEQNLNHDAMYWYRQDPGQGLRLIYYSQIVNDFQKGDIAEGYSVSREKKESFPLTVTSAQKNPTAFYLCATAPGTSGRGEQFFGPGTRLTVL.

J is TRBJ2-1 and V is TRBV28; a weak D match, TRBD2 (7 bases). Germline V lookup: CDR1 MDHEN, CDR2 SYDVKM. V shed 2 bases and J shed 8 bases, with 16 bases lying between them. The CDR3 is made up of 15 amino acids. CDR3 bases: TGTGCCAGCAGTTTAGCGGGGAGGGGGTTTGATGAGCAGTTCTTC. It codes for CASSLAGRGFDEQFF.

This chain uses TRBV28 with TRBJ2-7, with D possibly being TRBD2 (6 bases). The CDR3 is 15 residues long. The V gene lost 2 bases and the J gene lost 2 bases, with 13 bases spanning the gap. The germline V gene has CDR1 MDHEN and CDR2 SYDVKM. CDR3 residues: CASSLSVWTTYEQYF. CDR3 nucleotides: TGTGCCAGCAGTTTAAGCGTGTGGACTACCTACGAGCAGTACTTC. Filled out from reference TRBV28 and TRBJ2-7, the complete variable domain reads DVKVTQSSRYLVKRTGEKVFLECVQDMDHENMFWYRQDPGLGLRLIYFSYDVKMKEKGDIPEGYSVSREKKERFSLILESASTNQTSMYLCASSLSVWTTYEQYFGPGTRLTVT.

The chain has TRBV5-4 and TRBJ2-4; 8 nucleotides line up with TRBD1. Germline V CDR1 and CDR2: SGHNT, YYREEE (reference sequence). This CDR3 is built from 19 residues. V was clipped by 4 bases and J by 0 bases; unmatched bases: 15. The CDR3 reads CASSPRPDRAFLAKNIQYF. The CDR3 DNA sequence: TGTGCCAGCAGCCCCCGACCGGACAGGGCATTTCTAGCCAAAAACATTCAGTACTTC.

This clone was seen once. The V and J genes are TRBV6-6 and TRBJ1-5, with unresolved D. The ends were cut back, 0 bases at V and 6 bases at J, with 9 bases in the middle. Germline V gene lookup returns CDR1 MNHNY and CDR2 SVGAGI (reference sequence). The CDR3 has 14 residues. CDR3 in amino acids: CASSYSSRGQPQHF. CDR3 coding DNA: TGTGCCAGCAGTTACTCTTCTAGAGGTCAGCCCCAGCATTTT.

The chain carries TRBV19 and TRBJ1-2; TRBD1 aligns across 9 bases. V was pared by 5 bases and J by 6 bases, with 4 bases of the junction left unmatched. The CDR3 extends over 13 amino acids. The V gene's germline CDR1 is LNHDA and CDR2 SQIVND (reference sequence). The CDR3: CASSGDRVHGYTF. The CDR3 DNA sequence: TGTGCCAGTAGTGGGGACAGGGTCCATGGCTACACCTTC.

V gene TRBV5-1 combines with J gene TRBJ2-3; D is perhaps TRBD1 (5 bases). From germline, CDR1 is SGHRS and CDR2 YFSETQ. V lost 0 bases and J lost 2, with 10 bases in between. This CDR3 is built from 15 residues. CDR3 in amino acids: CASSLDDSLTDTQYF. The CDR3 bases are TGCGCCAGCAGCTTGGATGACAGCCTCACAGATACGCAGTATTTT.

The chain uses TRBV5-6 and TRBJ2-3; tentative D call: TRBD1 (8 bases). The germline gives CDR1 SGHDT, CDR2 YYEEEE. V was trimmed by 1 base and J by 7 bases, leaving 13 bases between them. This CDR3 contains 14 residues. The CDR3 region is CASSLTGGGHTQYF. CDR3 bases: TGTGCCAGCAGCTTGACAGGGGGAGGGCATACGCAGTATTTT. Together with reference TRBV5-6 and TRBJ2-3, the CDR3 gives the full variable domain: DAGVTQSPTHLIKTRGQQVTLRCSPKSGHDTVSWYQQALGQGPQFIFQYYEEEERQRGNFPDRFSGHQFPNYSSELNVNALLLGDSALYLCASSLTGGGHTQYFGPGTRLTVL.

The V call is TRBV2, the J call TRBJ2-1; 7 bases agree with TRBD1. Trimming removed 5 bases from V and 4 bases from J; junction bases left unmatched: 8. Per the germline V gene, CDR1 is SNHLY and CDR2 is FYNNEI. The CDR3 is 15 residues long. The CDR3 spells CASSLTGTLYNEQFF. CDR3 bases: TGTGCCAGCAGTCTGACAGGGACCCTATACAATGAGCAGTTCTTC.

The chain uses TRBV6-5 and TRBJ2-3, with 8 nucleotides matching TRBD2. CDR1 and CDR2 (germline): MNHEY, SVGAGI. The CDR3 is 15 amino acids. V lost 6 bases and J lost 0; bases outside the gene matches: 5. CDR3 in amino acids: CASSFSGDSTDTQYF. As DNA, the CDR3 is TGTGCCAGCAGCTTTAGCGGGGACAGCACAGATACGCAGTATTTT.

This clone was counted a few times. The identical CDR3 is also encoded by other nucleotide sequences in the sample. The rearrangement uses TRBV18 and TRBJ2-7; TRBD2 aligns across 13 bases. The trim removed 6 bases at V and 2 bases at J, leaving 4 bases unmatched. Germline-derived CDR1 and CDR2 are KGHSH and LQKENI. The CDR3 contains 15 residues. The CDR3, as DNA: TGTGCCAGCTCCCCAACTAGCGGGGGGGCCTACGAGCAGTACTTC. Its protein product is CASSPTSGGAYEQYF.

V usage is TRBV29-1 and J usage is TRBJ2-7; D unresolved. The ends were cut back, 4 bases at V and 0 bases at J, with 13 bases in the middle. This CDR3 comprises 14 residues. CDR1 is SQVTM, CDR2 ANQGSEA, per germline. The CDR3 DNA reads TGCAGCGTTGCTGATAGCCGAAGCTCCTACGAGCAGTACTTC. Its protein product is CSVADSRSSYEQYF.

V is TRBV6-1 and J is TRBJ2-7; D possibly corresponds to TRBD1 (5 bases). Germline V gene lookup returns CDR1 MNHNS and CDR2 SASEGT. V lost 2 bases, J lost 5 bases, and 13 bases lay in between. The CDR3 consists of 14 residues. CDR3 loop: CASSEQGVSHEQYF. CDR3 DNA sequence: TGTGCCAGCAGTGAACAGGGTGTATCCCACGAGCAGTACTTC.

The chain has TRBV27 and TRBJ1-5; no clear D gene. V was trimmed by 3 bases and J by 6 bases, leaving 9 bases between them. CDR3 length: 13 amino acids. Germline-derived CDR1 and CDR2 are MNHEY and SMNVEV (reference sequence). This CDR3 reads CASSFRHLQPQHF. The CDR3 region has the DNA TGTGCCAGCAGTTTCCGACACCTTCAGCCCCAGCATTTT.